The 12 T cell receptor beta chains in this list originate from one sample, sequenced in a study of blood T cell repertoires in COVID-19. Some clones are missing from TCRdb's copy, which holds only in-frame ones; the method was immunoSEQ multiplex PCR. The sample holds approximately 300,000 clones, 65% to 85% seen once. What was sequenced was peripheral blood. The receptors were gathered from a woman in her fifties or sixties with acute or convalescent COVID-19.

This CDR3 is CASRTGGPGNNEQFF. The CDR3 DNA sequence: TGTGCCAGCAGGACGGGGGGGCCAGGGAACAATGAGCAGTTCTTC. The chain links TRBV7-9 to TRBJ2-1; 8 bases align to TRBD2. Germline V gives CDR1 SEHNR, CDR2 FQNEAQ (reference sequence). This CDR3 contains 15 residues. The junction had 9 bases not matched to a gene; V was cut back by 6 bases and J by 5 bases.

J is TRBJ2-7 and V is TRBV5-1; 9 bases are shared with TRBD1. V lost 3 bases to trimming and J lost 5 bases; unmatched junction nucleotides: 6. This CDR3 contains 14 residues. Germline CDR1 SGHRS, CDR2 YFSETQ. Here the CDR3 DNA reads TGCGCCAGCAGCTCCGGACAGGGGCCCCACGAGCAGTACTTC. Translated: CASSSGQGPHEQYF.

CDR3 loop: CAWSPMDSTQYF. The CDR3, as DNA: TGTGCCTGGAGTCCCATGGACTCTACCCAGTACTTC. The chain has TRBV30 and TRBJ2-5; a weak D match, TRBD2 (5 bases). The germline V and J ends were trimmed by 2 bases and 8 bases, with 12 bases remaining between them. Germline V gene data show CDR1 as GTSNPN and CDR2 as SVGIG (reference sequence). This CDR3 spans 12 amino acids.

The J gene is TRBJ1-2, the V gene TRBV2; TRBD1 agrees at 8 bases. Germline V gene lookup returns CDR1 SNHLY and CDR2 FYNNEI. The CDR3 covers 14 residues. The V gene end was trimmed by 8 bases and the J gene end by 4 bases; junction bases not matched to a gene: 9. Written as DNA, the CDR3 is TGTGCCAGCGGGGTGGGGGACAGGTCCTATGGCTACACCTTC. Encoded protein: CASGVGDRSYGYTF.

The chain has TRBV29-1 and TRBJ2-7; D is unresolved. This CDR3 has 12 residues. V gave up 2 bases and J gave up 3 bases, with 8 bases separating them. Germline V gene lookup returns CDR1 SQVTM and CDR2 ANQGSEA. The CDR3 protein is CSVETHNYEQYF. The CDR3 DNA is TGCAGCGTTGAAACACATAACTACGAGCAGTACTTC.

The CDR3 sequence is CASSWRQGGDEKLFF. The DNA for the CDR3 is TGTGCCAGCAGCTGGAGACAGGGAGGTGATGAAAAACTGTTTTTT. The chain joins TRBV11-1 to TRBJ1-4; the match to TRBD1 covers 7 bases. Germline trimming cut 4 bases from V and 6 bases from J; bases unmatched to any gene: 8. The germline V gene encodes CDR1 SGHAT and CDR2 FQDESV (reference sequence). This CDR3 spans 15 amino acids.

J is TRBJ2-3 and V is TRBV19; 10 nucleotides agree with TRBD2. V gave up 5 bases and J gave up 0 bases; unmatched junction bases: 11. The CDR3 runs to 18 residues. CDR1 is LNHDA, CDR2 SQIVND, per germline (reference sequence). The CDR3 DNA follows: TGTGCCAGTAGTGGGGGTCTAGCGGGGGCCCCTAGCACAGATACGCAGTATTTT. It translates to CASSGGLAGAPSTDTQYF.

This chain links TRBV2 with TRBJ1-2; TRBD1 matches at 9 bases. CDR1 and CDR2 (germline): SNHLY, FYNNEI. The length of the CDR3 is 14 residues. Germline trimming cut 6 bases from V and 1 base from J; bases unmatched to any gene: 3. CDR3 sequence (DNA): TGTGCCAGCAGGAGACAGGGGGTTAACTATGGCTACACCTTC. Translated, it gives CASRRQGVNYGYTF. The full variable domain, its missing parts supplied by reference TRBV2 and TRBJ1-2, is EPEVTQTPSHQVTQMGQEVILRCVPISNHLYFYWYRQILGQKVEFLVSFYNNEISEKSEIFDDQFSVERPDGSNFTLKIRSTKLEDSAMYFCASRRQGVNYGYTFGSGTRLTVV.

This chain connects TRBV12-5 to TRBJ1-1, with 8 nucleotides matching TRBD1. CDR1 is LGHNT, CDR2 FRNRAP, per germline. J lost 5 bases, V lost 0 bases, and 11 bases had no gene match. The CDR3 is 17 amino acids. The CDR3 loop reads CASGLVLAGGVKTEAFF. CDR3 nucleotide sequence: TGTGCTAGTGGTTTGGTGTTGGCAGGGGGCGTAAAGACTGAAGCTTTCTTT.

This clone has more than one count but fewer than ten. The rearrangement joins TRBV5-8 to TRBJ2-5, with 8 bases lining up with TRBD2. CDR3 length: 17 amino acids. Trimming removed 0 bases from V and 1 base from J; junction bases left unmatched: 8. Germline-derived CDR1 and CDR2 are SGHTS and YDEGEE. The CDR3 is CASSLGVSGGSQETQYF. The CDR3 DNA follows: TGTGCCAGCAGCTTGGGAGTCAGCGGGGGTAGCCAAGAGACCCAGTACTTC.

The CDR3 region is CASSRGTGPEAFF. DNA for the CDR3: TGTGCCAGCAGTCGAGGGACAGGTCCCGAAGCTTTCTTT. The chain links TRBV6-5 to TRBJ1-1; 8 nucleotides align to TRBD1. Germline V gene lookup returns CDR1 MNHEY and CDR2 SVGAGI. CDR3 length equals 13 residues. Trimming cost V 5 bases and J 8 bases; bases outside gene matches: 7.

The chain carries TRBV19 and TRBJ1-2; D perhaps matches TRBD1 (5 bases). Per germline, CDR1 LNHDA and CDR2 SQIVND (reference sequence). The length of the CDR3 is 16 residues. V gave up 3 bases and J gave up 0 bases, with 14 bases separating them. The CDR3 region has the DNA TGTGCCAGTAGTATGGTGAGAAGGGGTTCTAACTATGGCTACACCTTC. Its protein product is CASSMVRRGSNYGYTF.